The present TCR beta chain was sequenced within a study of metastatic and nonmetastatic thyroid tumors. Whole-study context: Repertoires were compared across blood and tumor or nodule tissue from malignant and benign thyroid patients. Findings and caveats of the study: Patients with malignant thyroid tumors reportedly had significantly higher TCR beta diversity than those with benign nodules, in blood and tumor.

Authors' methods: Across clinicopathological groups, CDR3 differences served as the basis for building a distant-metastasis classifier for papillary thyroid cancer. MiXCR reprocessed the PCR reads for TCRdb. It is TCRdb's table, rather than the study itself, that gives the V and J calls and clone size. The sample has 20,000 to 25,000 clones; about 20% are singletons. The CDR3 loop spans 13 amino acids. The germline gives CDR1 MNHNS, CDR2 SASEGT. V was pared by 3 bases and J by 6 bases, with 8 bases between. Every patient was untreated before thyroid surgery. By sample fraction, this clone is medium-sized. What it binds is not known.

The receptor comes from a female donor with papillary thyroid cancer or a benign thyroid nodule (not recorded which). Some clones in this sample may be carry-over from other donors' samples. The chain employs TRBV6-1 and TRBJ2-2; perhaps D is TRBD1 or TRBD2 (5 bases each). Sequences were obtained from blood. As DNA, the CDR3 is TGTGCCAGCAGTGATAGAGGGGCCGGGGAGCTGTTTTTT. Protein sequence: CASSDRGAGELFF.